This T cell receptor (beta chain) was sequenced for a study of blood T cell repertoires in COVID-19 (dated by TCRdb to the early 2020s). Background on the whole study: Collaborator samples came from the United States, Italy and Spain and covered acute and convalescent phases of COVID-19. The material from the prospective study consisted of cDNA or gDNA derived from T cells, B-cell-depleted T cells, or PBMCs. The dataset comprised deeply sampled blood TCRbeta repertoires from subjects exposed to, actively infected with, or recovered from COVID-19. A freely available public database, intended as a resource for researchers studying the immune response to SARS-CoV-2, is where the repertoires were released. The samples were drawn from the first 160 participants of the ongoing ImmuneRACE study and from 1,254 subjects provided by 6 global collaborators. The sample metadata nearly always contained a de-identified subject ID, COVID-19 status, age in years and sex. Where HLA class I and class II types were available, the types were taken from metadata supplied by the sample provider, not from assay-based typing.

This clone was detected ten times or more. Its recognized antigen is unknown. Within one base of it there is no much larger clone, and no base qualities were kept. TCRbeta CDR3 regions were amplified from genomic DNA by means of the immunoSEQ Assay, a bias-controlled multiplex PCR. The authors processed their data as follows. Nucleated cell counts per sample were estimated from amplification of reference gene primers within the assay. Sequence reads were collapsed and filtered to measure the absolute abundance of every unique TCRbeta CDR3 rearrangement. Productive Simpson clonality was computed per sample as the square root of Simpson's diversity index over productive rearrangements. In its TCRdb copy, this immuneACCESS table keeps in-frame sequences only and misses some clones. Where compared with another copy, unresolved V genes explain less than half of these, and the others have no known cause. That table supplies the V and J calls and clone size; D and trimming were determined from the DNA. The sample includes about 210,000 clones, with 81% observed a single time. The leading ten clones occupy more than 8.5% of the sample.

The germline V end is reduced by 2 bases and the J end by 1 base; junction bases left unmatched: 4. From cysteine to phenylalanine, the CDR3 is 16 amino acids long. The sequence is cut down to CDR3 DNA, 48 bases in frame from base 1. CDR1 and CDR2 (SEHNR, FQNEAQ) derive from the germline V gene (reference sequence). Study-level results and caveats: How much clinical and demographic metadata was included differed by source and by participant, and the metadata was provided uncurated.

Enrolling through a virtual design, the prospective study's participants ranged in age from roughly 18 to 100 years and lived across roughly 23 United States geographic areas. In the prospective study, participants were assigned to cohorts based on the clinical history participants reported in a screening survey and a study questionnaire. In the prospective study, whole blood, serum and a nasopharyngeal or oropharyngeal swab were collected from each participant by mobile phlebotomists. Prospective study participants could optionally give additional blood draws and questionnaires over an approximately 2-month period. Before DNA extraction, prospective study blood samples were shipped either frozen or at room temperature.

The sequenced sample consisted of PBMCs or T cells enriched from blood (not recorded which). The sequence was obtained from a woman in her 50s with acute COVID-19. In this chain, TRBV7-9 is recombined with TRBJ2-3; 9 of the junction bases match TRBD2. The CDR3 has the sequence CASSLSGTSRTDTQYF. The nucleotide sequence is given as TGTGCCAGCAGCTTAAGTGGGACTAGCCGCACAGATACGCAGTATTTT. Reference TRBV7-9 and TRBJ2-3 genes cover what lies past the CDR3, so the full variable domain is DTGVSQNPRHKITKRGQNVTFRCDPISEHNRLYWYRQTLGQGPEFLTYFQNEAQLEKSRLLSDRFSAERPKGSFSTLEIQRTEQGDSAMYLCASSLSGTSRTDTQYFGPGTRLTVL.